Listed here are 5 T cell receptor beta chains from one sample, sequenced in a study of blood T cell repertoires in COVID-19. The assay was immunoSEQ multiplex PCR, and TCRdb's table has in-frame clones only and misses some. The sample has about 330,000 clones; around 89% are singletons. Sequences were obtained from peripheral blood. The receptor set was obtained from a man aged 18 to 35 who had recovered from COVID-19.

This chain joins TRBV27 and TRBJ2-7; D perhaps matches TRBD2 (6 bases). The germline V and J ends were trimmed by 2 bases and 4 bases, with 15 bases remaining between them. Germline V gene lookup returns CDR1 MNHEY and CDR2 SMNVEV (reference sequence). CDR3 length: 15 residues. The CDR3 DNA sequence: TGTGCCAGCAGTTTAAGAGGGGAGGTCGCTTACGAGCAGTACTTC. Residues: CASSLRGEVAYEQYF.

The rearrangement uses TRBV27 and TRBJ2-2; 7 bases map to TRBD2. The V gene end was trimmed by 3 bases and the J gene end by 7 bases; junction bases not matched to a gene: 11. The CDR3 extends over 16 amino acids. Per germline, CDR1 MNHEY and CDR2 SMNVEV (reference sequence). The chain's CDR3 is CASSFNPATGGGELFF. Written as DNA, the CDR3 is TGTGCCAGCAGTTTTAACCCCGCCACGGGGGGCGGGGAGCTGTTTTTT.

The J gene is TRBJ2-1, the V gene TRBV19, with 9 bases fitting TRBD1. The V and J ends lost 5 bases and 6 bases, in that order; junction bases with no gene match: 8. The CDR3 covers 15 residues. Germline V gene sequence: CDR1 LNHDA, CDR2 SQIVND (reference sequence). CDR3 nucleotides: TGTGCCAGTAGTTCGACAGGGGGTATATTCAATGAGCAGTTCTTC. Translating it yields CASSSTGGIFNEQFF.

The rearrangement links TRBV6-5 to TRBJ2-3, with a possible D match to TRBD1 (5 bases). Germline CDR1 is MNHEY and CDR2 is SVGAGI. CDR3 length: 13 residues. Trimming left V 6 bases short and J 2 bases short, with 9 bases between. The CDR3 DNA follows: TGTGCCAGCAGCATGACAGCCACAGATACGCAGTATTTT. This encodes CASSMTATDTQYF.

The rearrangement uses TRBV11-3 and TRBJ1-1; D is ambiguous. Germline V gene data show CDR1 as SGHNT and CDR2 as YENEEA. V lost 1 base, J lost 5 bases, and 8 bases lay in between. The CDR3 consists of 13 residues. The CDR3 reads CASSLVTGTEAFF. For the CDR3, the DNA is TGTGCCAGCAGCTTAGTCACGGGGACTGAAGCTTTCTTT.